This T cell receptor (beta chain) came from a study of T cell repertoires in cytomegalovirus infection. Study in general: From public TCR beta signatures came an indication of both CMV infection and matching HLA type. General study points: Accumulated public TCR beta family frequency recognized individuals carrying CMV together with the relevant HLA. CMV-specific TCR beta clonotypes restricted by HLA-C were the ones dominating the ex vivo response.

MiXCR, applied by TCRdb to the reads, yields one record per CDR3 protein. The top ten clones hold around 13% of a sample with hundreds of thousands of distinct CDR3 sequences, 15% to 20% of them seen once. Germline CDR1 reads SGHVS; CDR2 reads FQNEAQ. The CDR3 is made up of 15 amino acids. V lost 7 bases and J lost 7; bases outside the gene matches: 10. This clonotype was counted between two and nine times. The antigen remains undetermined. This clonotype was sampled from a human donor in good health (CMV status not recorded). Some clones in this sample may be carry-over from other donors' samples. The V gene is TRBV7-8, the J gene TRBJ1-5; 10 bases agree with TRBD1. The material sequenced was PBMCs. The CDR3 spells CASTADRGRGQPQHF. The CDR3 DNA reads TGTGCCAGCACCGCGGACAGGGGGAGAGGCCAGCCCCAGCATTTT. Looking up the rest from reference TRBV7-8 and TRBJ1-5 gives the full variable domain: GAGVSQSPRYKVAKRGQDVALRCDPISGHVSLFWYQQALGQGPEFLTYFQNEAQLDKSGLPSDRFFAERPEGSVSTLKIQRTQQEDSAVYLCASTADRGRGQPQHFGDGTRLSIL.